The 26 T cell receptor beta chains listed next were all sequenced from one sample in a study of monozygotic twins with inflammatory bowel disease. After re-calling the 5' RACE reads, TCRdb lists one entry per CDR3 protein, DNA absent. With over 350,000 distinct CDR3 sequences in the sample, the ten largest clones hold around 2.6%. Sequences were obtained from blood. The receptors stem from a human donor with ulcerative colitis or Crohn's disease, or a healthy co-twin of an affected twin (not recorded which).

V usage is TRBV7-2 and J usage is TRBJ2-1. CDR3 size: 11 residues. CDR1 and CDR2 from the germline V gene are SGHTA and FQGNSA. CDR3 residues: CASRRLAEQFF. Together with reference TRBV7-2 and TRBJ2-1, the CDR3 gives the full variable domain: GAGVSQSPSNKVTEKGKDVELRCDPISGHTALYWYRQSLGQGLEFLIYFQGNSAPDKSGLPSDRFSAERTGGSVSTLTIQRTQQEDSAVYLCASRRLAEQFFGPGTRLTVL.

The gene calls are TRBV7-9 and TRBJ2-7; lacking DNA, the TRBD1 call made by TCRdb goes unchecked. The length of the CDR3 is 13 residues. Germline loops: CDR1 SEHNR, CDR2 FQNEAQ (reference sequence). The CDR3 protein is CASSPTGYHEQYF.

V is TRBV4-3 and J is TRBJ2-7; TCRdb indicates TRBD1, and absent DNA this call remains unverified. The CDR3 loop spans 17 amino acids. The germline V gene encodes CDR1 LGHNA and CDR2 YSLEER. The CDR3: CASSQALYGTGTYEQYF.

CDR3 sequence reads: CASSLGKTRDRVYEQYF. The chain is built from TRBV7-8 and TRBJ2-7; TCRdb designates TRBD1, a call that cannot be tested without DNA. Germline CDR1 and CDR2: SGHVS and FQNEAQ. The CDR3 totals 17 residues.

The CDR3 reads CASSPTPPREAFF. This chain connects TRBV7-2 to TRBJ1-1; without DNA, the TCRdb call of TRBD1 cannot be checked. This CDR3 has 13 amino acids. The germline V gene has CDR1 SGHTA and CDR2 FQGNSA.

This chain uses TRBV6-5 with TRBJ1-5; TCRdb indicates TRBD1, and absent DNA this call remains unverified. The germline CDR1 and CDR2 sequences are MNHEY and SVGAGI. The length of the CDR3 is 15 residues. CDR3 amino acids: CASSTDRGPSQPQHF.

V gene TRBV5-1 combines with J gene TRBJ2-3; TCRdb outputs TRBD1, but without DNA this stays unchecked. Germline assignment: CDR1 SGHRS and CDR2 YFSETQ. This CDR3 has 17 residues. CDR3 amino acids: CASRVGPVGQGADTQYF.

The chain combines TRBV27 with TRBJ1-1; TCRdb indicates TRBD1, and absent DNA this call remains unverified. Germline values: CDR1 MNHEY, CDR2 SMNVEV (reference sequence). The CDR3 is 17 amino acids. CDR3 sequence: CASSFWGQGVSFAEAFF.

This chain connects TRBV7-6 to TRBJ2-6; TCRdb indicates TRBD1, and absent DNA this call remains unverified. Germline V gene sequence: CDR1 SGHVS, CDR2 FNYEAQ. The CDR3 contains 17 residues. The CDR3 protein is CASSPHGGTVGANVLTF.

CDR3 sequence reads: CASSLGVWGTGETQYF. The chain couples TRBV12-3 or TRBV12-4 to TRBJ2-5; checking the TCRdb D call of TRBD1 is not possible without DNA. The CDR3 sequence is 16 residues long.

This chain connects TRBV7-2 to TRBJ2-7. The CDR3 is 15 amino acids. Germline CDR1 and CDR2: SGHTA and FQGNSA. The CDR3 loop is CASSLVSETTYEQYF.

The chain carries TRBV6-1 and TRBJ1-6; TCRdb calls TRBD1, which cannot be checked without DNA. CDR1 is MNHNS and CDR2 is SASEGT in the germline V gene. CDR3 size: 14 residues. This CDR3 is CASTADRVHSPLHF.

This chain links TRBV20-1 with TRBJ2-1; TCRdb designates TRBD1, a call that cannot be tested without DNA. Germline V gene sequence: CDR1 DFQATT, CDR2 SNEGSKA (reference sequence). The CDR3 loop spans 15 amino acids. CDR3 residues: CSARSGQISYNEQFF.

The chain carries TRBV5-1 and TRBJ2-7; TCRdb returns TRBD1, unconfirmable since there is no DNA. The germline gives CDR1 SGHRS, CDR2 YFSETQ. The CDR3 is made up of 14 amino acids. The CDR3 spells CASSLGGRQYEQYF.

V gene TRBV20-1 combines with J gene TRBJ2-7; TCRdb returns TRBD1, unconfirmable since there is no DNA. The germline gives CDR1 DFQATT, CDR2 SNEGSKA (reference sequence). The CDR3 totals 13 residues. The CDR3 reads CSGVGTQNYEQYF.

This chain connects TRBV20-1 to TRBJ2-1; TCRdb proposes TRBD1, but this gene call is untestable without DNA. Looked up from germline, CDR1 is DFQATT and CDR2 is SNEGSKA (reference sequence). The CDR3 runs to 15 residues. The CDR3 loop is CSARVPRGPYNEQFF.

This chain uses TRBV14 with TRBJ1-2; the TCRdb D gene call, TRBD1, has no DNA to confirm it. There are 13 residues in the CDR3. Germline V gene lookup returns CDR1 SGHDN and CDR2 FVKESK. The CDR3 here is CASSPAGGYGYTF.

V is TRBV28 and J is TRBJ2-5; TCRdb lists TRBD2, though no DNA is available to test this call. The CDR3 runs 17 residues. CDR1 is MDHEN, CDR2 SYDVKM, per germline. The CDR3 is CASSPTGTSGGQETQYF.

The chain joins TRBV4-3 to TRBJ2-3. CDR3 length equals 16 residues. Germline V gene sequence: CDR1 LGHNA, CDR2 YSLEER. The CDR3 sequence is CASSQDLQASTDTQYF.

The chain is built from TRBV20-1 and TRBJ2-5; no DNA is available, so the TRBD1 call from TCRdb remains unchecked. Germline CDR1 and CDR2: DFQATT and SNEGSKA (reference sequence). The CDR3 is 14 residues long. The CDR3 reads CSARGQGGQETQYF.

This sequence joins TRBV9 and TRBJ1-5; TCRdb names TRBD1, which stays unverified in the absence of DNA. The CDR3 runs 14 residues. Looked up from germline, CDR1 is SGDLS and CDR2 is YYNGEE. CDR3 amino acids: CASSTRDGPRPQHF.

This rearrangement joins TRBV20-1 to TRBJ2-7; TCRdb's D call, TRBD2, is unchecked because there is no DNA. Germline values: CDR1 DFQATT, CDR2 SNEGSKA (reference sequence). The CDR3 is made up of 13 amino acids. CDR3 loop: CSSLASGGKKQYF.

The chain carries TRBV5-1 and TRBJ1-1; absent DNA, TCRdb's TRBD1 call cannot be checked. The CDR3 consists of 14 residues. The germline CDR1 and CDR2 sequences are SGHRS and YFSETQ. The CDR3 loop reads CASSYGQGGTEAFF.

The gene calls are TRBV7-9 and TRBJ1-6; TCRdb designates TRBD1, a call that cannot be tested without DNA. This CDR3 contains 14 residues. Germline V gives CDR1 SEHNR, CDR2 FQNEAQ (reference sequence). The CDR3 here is CASSQDRDNSPLHF. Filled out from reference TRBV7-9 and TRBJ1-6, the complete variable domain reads DTGVSQNPRHKITKRGQNVTFRCDPISEHNRLYWYRQTLGQGPEFLTYFQNEAQLEKSRLLSDRFSAERPKGSFSTLEIQRTEQGDSAMYLCASSQDRDNSPLHFGNGTRLTVT.

This CDR3 is CASSNRAQIAKNIQYF. The chain carries TRBV6-2 or TRBV6-3 and TRBJ2-4; the TCRdb call, TRBD2, lacks DNA for checking. Germline CDR1 reads MNHEY; CDR2 reads SVGEGT. CDR3 length equals 16 residues.

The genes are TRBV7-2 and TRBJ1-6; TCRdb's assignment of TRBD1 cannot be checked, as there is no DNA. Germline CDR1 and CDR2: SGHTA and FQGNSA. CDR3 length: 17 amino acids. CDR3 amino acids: CASSFKGQNSYNSPLHF.